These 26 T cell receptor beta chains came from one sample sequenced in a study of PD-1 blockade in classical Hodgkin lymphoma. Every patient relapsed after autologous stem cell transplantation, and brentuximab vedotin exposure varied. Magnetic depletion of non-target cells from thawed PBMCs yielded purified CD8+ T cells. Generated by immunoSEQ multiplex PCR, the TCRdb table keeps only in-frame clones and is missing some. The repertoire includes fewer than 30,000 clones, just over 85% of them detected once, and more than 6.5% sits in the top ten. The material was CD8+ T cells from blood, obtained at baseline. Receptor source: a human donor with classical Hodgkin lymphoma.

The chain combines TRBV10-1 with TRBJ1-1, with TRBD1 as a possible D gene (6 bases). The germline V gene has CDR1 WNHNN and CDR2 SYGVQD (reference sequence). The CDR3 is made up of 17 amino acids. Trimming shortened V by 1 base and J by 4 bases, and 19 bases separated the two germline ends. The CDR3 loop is CASSEYPGAPGGTEAFF. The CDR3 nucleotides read TGCGCCAGCAGTGAGTACCCAGGGGCCCCGGGGGGCACTGAAGCTTTCTTT.

The CDR3 here is CASSKWTGGQPQHF. The CDR3 nucleotides are TGTGCCAGCAGTAAATGGACAGGGGGTCAGCCCCAGCATTTT. The chain joins TRBV2 to TRBJ1-5, with 10 bases that match TRBD1. CDR3 length: 14 residues. The V segment lost 5 bases and the J segment 6 bases; nucleotides outside the gene matches: 4. CDR1 and CDR2 (germline): SNHLY, FYNNEI.

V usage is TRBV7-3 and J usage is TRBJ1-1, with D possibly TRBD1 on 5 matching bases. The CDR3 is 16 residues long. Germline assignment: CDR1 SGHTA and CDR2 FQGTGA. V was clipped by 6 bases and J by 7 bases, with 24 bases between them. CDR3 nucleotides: TGTGCCAGCAGGAAGACCCACAGGCGGTCGTTGGGTGAAGCTTTCTTT. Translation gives CASRKTHRRSLGEAFF.

The CDR3 DNA is TGTGCCTGGAATGGCAACTCCTACGAGCAGTACTTC. This translates into CAWNGNSYEQYF. This chain connects TRBV30 to TRBJ2-7; D not certain. Germline assignment: CDR1 GTSNPN and CDR2 SVGIG (reference sequence). V was shortened by 4 bases and J by 0 bases, with 7 bases between the two germline ends. The CDR3 extends over 12 amino acids.

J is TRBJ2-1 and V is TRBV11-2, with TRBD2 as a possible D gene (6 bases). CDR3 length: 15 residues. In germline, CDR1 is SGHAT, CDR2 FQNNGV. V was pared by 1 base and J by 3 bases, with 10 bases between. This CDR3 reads CASSLGGDFYNEQFF. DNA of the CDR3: TGTGCCAGCAGCTTAGGGGGGGACTTCTACAATGAGCAGTTCTTC.

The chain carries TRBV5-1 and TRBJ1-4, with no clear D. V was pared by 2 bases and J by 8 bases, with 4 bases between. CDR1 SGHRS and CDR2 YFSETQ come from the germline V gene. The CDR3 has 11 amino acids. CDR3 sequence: CASSFGEKLFF. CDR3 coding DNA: TGCGCCAGCAGCTTCGGCGAAAAACTGTTTTTT.

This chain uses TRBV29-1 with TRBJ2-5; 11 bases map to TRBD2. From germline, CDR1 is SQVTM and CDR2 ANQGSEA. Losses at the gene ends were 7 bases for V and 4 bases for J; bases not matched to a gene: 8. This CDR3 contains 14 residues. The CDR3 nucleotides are TGCAGCGCCGATCGACTAGCGGGATCAGAGACCCAGTACTTC. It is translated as CSADRLAGSETQYF. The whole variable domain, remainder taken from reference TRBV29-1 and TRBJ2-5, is SAVISQKPSRDICQRGTSLTIQCQVDSQVTMMFWYRQQPGQSLTLIATANQGSEATYESGFVIDKFPISRPNLTFSTLTVSNMSPEDSSIYLCSADRLAGSETQYFGPGTRLLVL.

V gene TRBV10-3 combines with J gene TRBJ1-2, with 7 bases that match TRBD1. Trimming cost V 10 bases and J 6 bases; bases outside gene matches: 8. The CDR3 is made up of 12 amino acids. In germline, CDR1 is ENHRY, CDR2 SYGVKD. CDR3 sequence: CATGGGANGYTF. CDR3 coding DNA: TGTGCCACCGGAGGGGGCGCGAATGGCTACACCTTC.

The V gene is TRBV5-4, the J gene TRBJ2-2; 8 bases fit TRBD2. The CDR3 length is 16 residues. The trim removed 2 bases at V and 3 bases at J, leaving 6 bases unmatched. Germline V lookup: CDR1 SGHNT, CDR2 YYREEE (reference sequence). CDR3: CASSFKGTSYTGELFF. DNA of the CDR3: TGTGCCAGCAGCTTCAAGGGGACTAGTTACACCGGGGAGCTGTTTTTT.

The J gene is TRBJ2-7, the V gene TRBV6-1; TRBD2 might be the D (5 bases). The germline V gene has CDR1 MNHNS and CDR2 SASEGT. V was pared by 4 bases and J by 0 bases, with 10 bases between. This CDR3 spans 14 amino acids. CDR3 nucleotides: TGTGCCAGCAGTGGCGGGCTAATCTCCTACGAGCAGTACTTC. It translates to CASSGGLISYEQYF.

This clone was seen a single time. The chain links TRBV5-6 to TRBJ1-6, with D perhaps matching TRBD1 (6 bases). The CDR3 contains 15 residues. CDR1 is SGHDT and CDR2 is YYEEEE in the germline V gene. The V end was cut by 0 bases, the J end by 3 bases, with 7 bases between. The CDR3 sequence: CASSLGQVYNSPLHF. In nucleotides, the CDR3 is TGTGCCAGCAGCTTGGGACAGGTCTATAATTCACCCCTCCACTTT.

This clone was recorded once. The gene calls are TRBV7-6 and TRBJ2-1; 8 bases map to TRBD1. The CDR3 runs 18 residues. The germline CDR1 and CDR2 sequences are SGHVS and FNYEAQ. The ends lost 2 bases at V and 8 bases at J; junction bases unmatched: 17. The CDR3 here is CASSLLILGAGGVDEQFF. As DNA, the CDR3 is TGTGCCAGCAGCTTATTGATTTTGGGGGCAGGGGGCGTCGATGAGCAGTTCTTC.

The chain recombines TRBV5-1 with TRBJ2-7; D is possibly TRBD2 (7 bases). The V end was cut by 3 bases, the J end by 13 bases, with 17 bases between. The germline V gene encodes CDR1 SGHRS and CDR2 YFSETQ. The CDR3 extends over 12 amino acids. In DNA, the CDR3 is TGCGCCAGCAGCTCGCCGGGGGGCAGGCATTACTTC. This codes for CASSSPGGRHYF.

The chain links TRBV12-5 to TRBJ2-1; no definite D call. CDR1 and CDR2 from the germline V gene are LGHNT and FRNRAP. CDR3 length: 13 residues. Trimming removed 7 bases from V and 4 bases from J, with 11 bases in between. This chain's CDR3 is CASAVTLYNEQFF. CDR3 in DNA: TGTGCTAGTGCTGTAACCCTATACAATGAGCAGTTCTTC.

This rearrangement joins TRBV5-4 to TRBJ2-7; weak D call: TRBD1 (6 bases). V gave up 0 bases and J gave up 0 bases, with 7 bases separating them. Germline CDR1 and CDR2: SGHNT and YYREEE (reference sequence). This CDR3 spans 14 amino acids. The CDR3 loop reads CASSLGTASYEQYF. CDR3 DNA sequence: TGTGCCAGCAGCTTGGGGACAGCCTCCTACGAGCAGTACTTC. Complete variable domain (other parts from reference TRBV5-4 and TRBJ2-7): ETGVTQSPTHLIKTRGQQVTLRCSSQSGHNTVSWYQQALGQGPQFIFQYYREEENGRGNFPPRFSGLQFPNYSSELNVNALELDDSALYLCASSLGTASYEQYFGPGTRLTVT.

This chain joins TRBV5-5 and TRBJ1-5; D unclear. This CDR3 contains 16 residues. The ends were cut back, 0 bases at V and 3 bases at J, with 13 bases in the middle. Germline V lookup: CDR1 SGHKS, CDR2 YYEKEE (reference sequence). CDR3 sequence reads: CASSLDWQSTNQPQHF. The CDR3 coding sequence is TGTGCCAGCAGCTTGGACTGGCAATCTACCAATCAGCCCCAGCATTTT.

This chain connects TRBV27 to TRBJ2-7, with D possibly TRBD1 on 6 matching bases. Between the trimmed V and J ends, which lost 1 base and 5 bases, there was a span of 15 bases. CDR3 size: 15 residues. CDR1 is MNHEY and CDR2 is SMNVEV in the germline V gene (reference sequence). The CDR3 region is CASSLFAGASDEQYF. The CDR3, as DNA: TGTGCCAGCAGTTTATTTGCAGGGGCGAGCGACGAGCAGTACTTC.

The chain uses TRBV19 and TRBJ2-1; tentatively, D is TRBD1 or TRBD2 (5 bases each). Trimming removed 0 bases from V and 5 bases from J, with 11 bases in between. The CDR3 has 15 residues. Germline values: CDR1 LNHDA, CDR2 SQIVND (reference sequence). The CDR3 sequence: CASSIDPRDHNEQFF. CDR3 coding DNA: TGTGCCAGTAGTATAGATCCCAGGGACCACAATGAGCAGTTCTTC.

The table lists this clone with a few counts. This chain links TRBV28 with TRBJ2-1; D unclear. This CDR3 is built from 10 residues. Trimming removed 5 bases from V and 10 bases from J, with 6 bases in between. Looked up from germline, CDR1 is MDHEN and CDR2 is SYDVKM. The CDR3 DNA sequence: TGTGCCAGCAGTCAATTCGAGCAGTTCTTC. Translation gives CASSQFEQFF.

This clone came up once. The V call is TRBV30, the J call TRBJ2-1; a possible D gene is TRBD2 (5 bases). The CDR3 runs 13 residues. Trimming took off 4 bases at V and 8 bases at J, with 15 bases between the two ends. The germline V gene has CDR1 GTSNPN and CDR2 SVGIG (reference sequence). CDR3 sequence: CAWTRGPRDEQFF. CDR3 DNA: TGTGCCTGGACTAGAGGACCGAGGGATGAGCAGTTCTTC. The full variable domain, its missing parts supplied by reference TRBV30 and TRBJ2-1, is SQTIHQWPATLVQPVGSPLSLECTVEGTSNPNLYWYRQAAGRGLQLLFYSVGIGQISSEVPQNLSASRPQDRQFILSSKKLLLSDSGFYLCAWTRGPRDEQFFGPGTRLTVL.

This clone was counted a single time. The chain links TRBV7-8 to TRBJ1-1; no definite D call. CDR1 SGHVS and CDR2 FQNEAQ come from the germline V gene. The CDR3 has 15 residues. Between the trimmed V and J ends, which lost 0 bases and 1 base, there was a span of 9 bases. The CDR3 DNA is TGTGCCAGCAGCTTAGCGGGGTCTCCGAACACTGAAGCTTTCTTT. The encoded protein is CASSLAGSPNTEAFF. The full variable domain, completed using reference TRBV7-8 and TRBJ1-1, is GAGVSQSPRYKVAKRGQDVALRCDPISGHVSLFWYQQALGQGPEFLTYFQNEAQLDKSGLPSDRFFAERPEGSVSTLKIQRTQQEDSAVYLCASSLAGSPNTEAFFGQGTRLTVV.

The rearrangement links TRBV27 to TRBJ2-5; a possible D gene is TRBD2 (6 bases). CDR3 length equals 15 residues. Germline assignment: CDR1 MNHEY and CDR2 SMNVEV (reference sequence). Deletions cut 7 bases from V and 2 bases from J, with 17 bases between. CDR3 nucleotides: TGTGCCAGCACCATGCAATGGGGGAGGCAAGAGACCCAGTACTTC. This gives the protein CASTMQWGRQETQYF.

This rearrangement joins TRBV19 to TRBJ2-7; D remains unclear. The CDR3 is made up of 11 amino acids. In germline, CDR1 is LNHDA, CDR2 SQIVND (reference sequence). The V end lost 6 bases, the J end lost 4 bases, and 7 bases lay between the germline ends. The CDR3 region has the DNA TGTGCCAGTAGCGCTAATTACGAGCAGTACTTC. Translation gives CASSANYEQYF.

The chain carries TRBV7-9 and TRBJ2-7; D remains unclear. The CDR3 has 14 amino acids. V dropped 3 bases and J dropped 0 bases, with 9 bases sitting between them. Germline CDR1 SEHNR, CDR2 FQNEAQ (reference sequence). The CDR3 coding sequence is TGTGCCAGCAGCTTGGGCCCGAGCTCCTACGAGCAGTACTTC. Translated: CASSLGPSSYEQYF.

CDR3: CASGHTAYEQYF. CDR3 coding DNA: TGTGCCAGCGGGCACACGGCCTACGAGCAGTACTTC. This sequence joins TRBV6-5 and TRBJ2-7; no firm D call. V was pared by 8 bases and J by 2 bases, with 10 bases between. The CDR3 sequence is 12 residues long. Germline V gene sequence: CDR1 MNHEY, CDR2 SVGAGI.

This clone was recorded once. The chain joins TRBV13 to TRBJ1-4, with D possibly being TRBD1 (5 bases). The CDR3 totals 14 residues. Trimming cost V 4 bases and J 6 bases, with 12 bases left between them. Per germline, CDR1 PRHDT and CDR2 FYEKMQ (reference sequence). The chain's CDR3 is CASSSPLQDEKLFF. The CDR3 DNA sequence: TGTGCCAGCAGCTCCCCCTTACAGGATGAAAAACTGTTTTTT.